This T cell receptor (beta chain) was sequenced in a study of shared clonotypes between healthy human individuals. Germline values: CDR1 GTSNPN, CDR2 SVGIG (reference sequence). V was shortened by 0 bases and J by 7 bases, with 13 bases between the two germline ends. This CDR3 has 15 amino acids. Using immunoSEQ multiplex PCR, the repertoire was profiled, and TCRdb retains in-frame clones only, with some absent. The table includes hundreds of thousands of clones, around 97% detected once. Sequencing was done on a sample of naive CD4+ T cells sorted from blood. The subset was: CD45RA+ positively selected. This sequence originates from a woman in her twenties or thirties in good health. The chain employs TRBV30 and TRBJ1-6; D unresolved. The CDR3 loop is CAWSVPKGRNSPLHF. In DNA form, the CDR3 reads TGTGCCTGGAGTGTACCCAAAGGGAGAAATTCACCCCTCCACTTT.